This T cell receptor beta chain is from a study of control samples from healthy donors and cancer patients. Assay used: immunoSEQ multiplex PCR; TCRdb lists only in-frame clones, some missing. The table shows some 160,000 clones, with around 86% occurring only once. There are a few counts of this clone. This CDR3 spans 17 amino acids. The germline CDR1 and CDR2 sequences are SGHRS and YFSETQ. The V and J ends lost 0 bases and 7 bases respectively, with 20 bases between them. The V gene is TRBV5-1, the J gene TRBJ2-1; tentative D call: TRBD1 (6 bases). The sequence was obtained from a man aged 25 to 40 in good health. Source material: blood. The CDR3 loop reads CASSLDGTKGRLNEQFF. CDR3 nucleotides: TGCGCCAGCAGCTTGGACGGGACAAAGGGACGCTTAAATGAGCAGTTCTTC.